This TCR beta chain stems from a study of blood T cells in healthy people across ages. Study context: Template switching recovered approximately one barcoded beta molecule for every two T cells.

It was with a sample-barcoded 5' primer and a J-beta primer mix that a second PCR of roughly 7 to 12 cycles was run. Each cDNA molecule, via a template-switch adaptor with 12 random nucleotides, was tagged. TCRdb itself ran the 5' RACE reads through MiXCR, one entry per CDR3 protein. This sample yields around 1,000,000 distinct CDR3 sequences, of which about two fifths are seen a single time; around 12% belongs to the top ten. The CDR3 covers 15 residues. The V end was cut by 8 bases, the J end by 3 bases, with 17 bases between. Germline CDR1 and CDR2: SNHLY and FYNNEI. Sequenced sample: blood. This receptor was identified in a man between 18 and 35 years old in good health. The chain employs TRBV2 and TRBJ2-1; D unclear. CDR3 loop: CASPDGRPNYNEQFF. DNA for the CDR3: TGTGCCAGCCCCGACGGCCGGCCAAACTACAATGAGCAGTTCTTC.